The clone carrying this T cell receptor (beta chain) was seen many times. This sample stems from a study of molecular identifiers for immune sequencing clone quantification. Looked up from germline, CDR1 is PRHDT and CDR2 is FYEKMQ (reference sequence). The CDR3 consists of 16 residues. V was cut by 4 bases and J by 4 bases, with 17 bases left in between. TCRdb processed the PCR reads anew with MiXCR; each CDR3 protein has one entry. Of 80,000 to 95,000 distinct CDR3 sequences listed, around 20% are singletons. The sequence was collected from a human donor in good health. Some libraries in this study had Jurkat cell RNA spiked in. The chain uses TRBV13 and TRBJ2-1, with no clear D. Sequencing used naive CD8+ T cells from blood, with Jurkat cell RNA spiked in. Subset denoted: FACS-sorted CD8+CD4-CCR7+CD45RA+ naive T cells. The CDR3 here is CASSSPVAKDYNEQFF. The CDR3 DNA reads TGTGCCAGCAGCTCTCCCGTGGCGAAGGATTACAATGAGCAGTTCTTC.